The 24 T cell receptor beta chains reported below all come from one sample, sequenced in a study of T cell repertoires in ileal Crohn's disease. Libraries were prepared by immunoSEQ multiplex PCR; TCRdb keeps only in-frame clonotypes and omits some of them. The table records about 6,400 clones, around 75% of them present only once. The sample was ileal tissue. These receptors were taken from an adult with Crohn's disease.

As to this clone: Within the sample, other DNA sequences also encode this same CDR3. V usage is TRBV5-1 and J usage is TRBJ2-7, with TRBD1 as a possible D gene (5 bases). The V end lost 4 bases, the J end lost 5 bases, and 16 bases lay between the germline ends. The germline V gene has CDR1 SGHRS and CDR2 YFSETQ. The CDR3 covers 14 residues. CDR3 DNA: TGCGCCAGCAGCCTGGGCCAGGGTAGCAACGAGCAGTACTTC. Encoded protein: CASSLGQGSNEQYF.

This chain links TRBV19 with TRBJ2-7; possibly TRBD2 for D (6 bases). Trimming took off 1 base at V and 3 bases at J, with 10 bases between the two ends. The germline gives CDR1 LNHDA, CDR2 SQIVND (reference sequence). CDR3 size: 14 residues. The CDR3 DNA reads TGTGCCAGTAGTATAGGAACGGGAGACTACGAGCAGTACTTC. This sequence encodes CASSIGTGDYEQYF.

The gene calls are TRBV7-6 and TRBJ2-3; TRBD2 aligns across 11 bases. The CDR3 spans 18 residues. Germline V CDR1 and CDR2: SGHVS, FNYEAQ. Losses at the gene ends were 1 base for V and 0 bases for J; bases not matched to a gene: 6. In DNA form, the CDR3 reads TGTGCCAGCAGCTTAGGCCTAGCGGGAGGCAGTAGCACAGATACGCAGTATTTT. Translation: CASSLGLAGGSSTDTQYF.

The rearrangement links TRBV7-7 to TRBJ2-1; 10 bases fit TRBD1. The CDR3 is 16 residues long. V dropped 5 bases and J dropped 2; count of bases not matched to a gene: 6. Per the germline V gene, CDR1 is SSHAT and CDR2 is FNYEAQ (reference sequence). Here the CDR3 DNA reads TGTGCCAGCAGCCCCGCGGGACAGGGGCCCTACAATGAGCAGTTCTTC. It specifies CASSPAGQGPYNEQFF. The variable domain in full, with the rest retrieved from reference TRBV7-7 and TRBJ2-1, is GAGVSQSPRYKVTKRGQDVTLRCDPISSHATLYWYQQALGQGPEFLTYFNYEAQPDKSGLPSDRFSAERPEGSISTLTIQRTEQRDSAMYRCASSPAGQGPYNEQFFGPGTRLTVL.

This rearrangement joins TRBV7-2 to TRBJ2-1; D remains ambiguous. V lost 6 bases and J lost 1, with 7 bases in between. Per the germline V gene, CDR1 is SGHTA and CDR2 is FQGNSA. This CDR3 region has 13 residues. CDR3 DNA: TGTGCCAGCAGGACTCCATCCTACAATGAGCAGTTCTTC. Amino acids: CASRTPSYNEQFF. The full variable domain, its missing parts supplied by reference TRBV7-2 and TRBJ2-1, is GAGVSQSPSNKVTEKGKDVELRCDPISGHTALYWYRQSLGQGLEFLIYFQGNSAPDKSGLPSDRFSAERTGGSVSTLTIQRTQQEDSAVYLCASRTPSYNEQFFGPGTRLTVL.

This clone was seen only a few times. The chain couples TRBV10-3 to TRBJ2-1; TRBD2 might be the D (5 bases). Germline V CDR1 and CDR2: ENHRY, SYGVKD. Trimming left V 6 bases short and J 6 bases short, with 12 bases between. CDR3 length: 13 amino acids. The CDR3 sequence is CAIRDLALNEQFF. CDR3 nucleotide sequence: TGTGCCATCAGAGACTTAGCGCTCAATGAGCAGTTCTTC.

The chain joins TRBV4-1 to TRBJ2-7; 8 bases are shared with TRBD2. After removal of 1 base from V and 3 bases from J, the junction contained 11 bases not matched to a gene. Germline values: CDR1 MGHRA, CDR2 YSYEKL. The CDR3 sequence is 17 residues long. The DNA of the CDR3 is TGCGCCAGCAGCCAAGGGACCGGGACTAGGATGGGCTACGAGCAGTACTTC. Translated, it gives CASSQGTGTRMGYEQYF.

The chain combines TRBV19 with TRBJ2-3; a possible D gene is TRBD1 (6 bases). Looked up from germline, CDR1 is LNHDA and CDR2 is SQIVND (reference sequence). The CDR3 loop spans 13 amino acids. The V and J ends lost 4 bases and 3 bases respectively, with 8 bases between them. The CDR3 DNA sequence: TGTGCCAGTAGTACCGGACAGACAGATACGCAGTATTTT. Its translation is CASSTGQTDTQYF. Together with reference TRBV19 and TRBJ2-3, the CDR3 gives the full variable domain: DGGITQSPKYLFRKEGQNVTLSCEQNLNHDAMYWYRQDPGQGLRLIYYSQIVNDFQKGDIAEGYSVSREKKESFPLTVTSAQKNPTAFYLCASSTGQTDTQYFGPGTRLTVL.

This chain links TRBV19 with TRBJ2-1, with a weak D call TRBD1 (5 bases). The germline V gene encodes CDR1 LNHDA and CDR2 SQIVND (reference sequence). Trimming took off 3 bases at V and 7 bases at J, with 10 bases between the two ends. CDR3 length equals 13 residues. The CDR3 bases are TGTGCCAGTAGTATCGGAGACAGTAATGAGCAGTTCTTC. Translating gives CASSIGDSNEQFF.

The chain employs TRBV30 and TRBJ2-1; TRBD2 matches at 7 bases. Germline CDR1 is GTSNPN and CDR2 is SVGIG (reference sequence). Unmatched junction bases numbered 7, after V lost 4 bases and J lost 4 bases. The CDR3 covers 14 residues. The DNA for the CDR3 is TGTGCCTGGACGAGCGGGAACAAATACAATGAGCAGTTCTTC. As protein: CAWTSGNKYNEQFF.

This chain joins TRBV2 and TRBJ2-2; TRBD2 agrees at 12 bases. The CDR3 is made up of 17 amino acids. Unmatched junction bases numbered 11, after V lost 7 bases and J lost 5 bases. Germline V gene data show CDR1 as SNHLY and CDR2 as FYNNEI. CDR3 DNA sequence: TGTGCCAGCACTCCACGAGGACTAGCGGGACAGACCGGGGAGCTGTTTTTT. It encodes CASTPRGLAGQTGELFF.

This clone qualifies as large (0.1 to 1%). The CDR3 DNA follows: TGTGCCAGCAGTTCCGGGCGGGATGTTAGCAATCAGCCCCAGCATTTT. Its protein is CASSSGRDVSNQPQHF. This sequence joins TRBV6-6 and TRBJ1-5; no definite D call. Germline-derived CDR1 and CDR2 are MNHNY and SVGAGI (reference sequence). V lost 4 bases and J lost 0, with 13 bases in between. The CDR3 has 16 residues.

The chain carries TRBV6-9 and TRBJ2-7; no reliable D call. Between the trimmed V and J ends, which lost 4 bases and 5 bases, there was a span of 9 bases. The germline CDR1 and CDR2 sequences are MNHGY and SVAAGI. The CDR3 consists of 12 residues. The CDR3 bases are TGTGCCAGCAGTTCAGAACAGAACGAGCAGTACTTC. It yields the protein CASSSEQNEQYF.

The rearrangement links TRBV30 to TRBJ1-2; 7 nucleotides agree with TRBD1. Germline lookup yields CDR1 GTSNPN and CDR2 SVGIG (reference sequence). V lost 1 base and J lost 13; bases outside the gene matches: 6. The CDR3 extends over 11 amino acids. This CDR3 reads CAWSGLQGVTF. Written as DNA, the CDR3 is TGTGCCTGGAGTGGACTCCAGGGGGTCACCTTC.

This chain joins TRBV15 and TRBJ1-4; D uncertain. The V end was cut by 0 bases, the J end by 8 bases, with 7 bases between. This CDR3 spans 13 amino acids. From germline, CDR1 is LNHNV and CDR2 YYDKDF (reference sequence). The CDR3 here is CATSRDRQEKLFF. The CDR3 DNA reads as TGTGCCACCAGCAGAGATAGACAAGAAAAACTGTTTTTT.

In its sample, this clone was seen once. The chain couples TRBV29-1 to TRBJ2-3; D is possibly TRBD2 (5 bases). The germline V and J ends were trimmed by 6 bases and 5 bases, with 15 bases remaining between them. The germline gives CDR1 SQVTM, CDR2 ANQGSEA. CDR3 length: 13 residues. The CDR3, as DNA: TGCAGCGTGGCACAGCGGTTTAAAGATACGCAGTATTTT. Protein product: CSVAQRFKDTQYF.

V usage is TRBV25-1 and J usage is TRBJ2-2; D uncertain. V was clipped by 4 bases and J by 4 bases, with 13 bases between them. In germline, CDR1 is MGHDK, CDR2 SYGVNS. The CDR3 loop spans 15 amino acids. The CDR3 spells CASSGLAASTGELFF. The CDR3 DNA follows: TGTGCCAGCAGTGGCTTGGCAGCGAGCACCGGGGAGCTGTTTTTT.

This chain connects TRBV2 to TRBJ2-2; D may be TRBD2 (7 bases). With 6 bases removed from V and 3 bases from J, the gap between germline ends came to 11 bases. This CDR3 region has 14 residues. The germline V gene encodes CDR1 SNHLY and CDR2 FYNNEI. CDR3 sequence: CASSGGGDTGELFF. The CDR3 region has the DNA TGTGCCAGCAGCGGAGGGGGGGACACCGGGGAGCTGTTTTTT.

The chain has TRBV6-4 and TRBJ2-1; the match to TRBD2 covers 11 bases. V gave up 11 bases and J gave up 8 bases; unmatched junction bases: 17. Germline V lookup: CDR1 MRHNA, CDR2 SNTAGT. The CDR3 loop spans 16 amino acids. CDR3 in amino acids: CACCRGLAGNTDEQFF. The CDR3 region has the DNA TGTGCCTGTTGCCGTGGACTAGCGGGTAACACAGATGAGCAGTTCTTC.

The CDR3 DNA sequence: TGTGCCATCAGTGAGTCGCTAGCGGCTGGCGGTGAGCAGTTCTTC. Translating gives CAISESLAAGGEQFF. V gene TRBV10-3 combines with J gene TRBJ2-1; the match to TRBD2 covers 7 bases. This CDR3 has 15 residues. The germline V gene has CDR1 ENHRY and CDR2 SYGVKD. Trimming removed 0 bases from V and 9 bases from J; junction bases left unmatched: 8.

V is TRBV7-8 and J is TRBJ1-1; D ambiguous. CDR3 length equals 15 residues. The V end lost 1 base, the J end lost 2 bases, and 11 bases lay between the germline ends. Germline V gene data show CDR1 as SGHVS and CDR2 as FQNEAQ. This CDR3 reads CASSLVGWSNTEAFF. The CDR3 DNA sequence: TGTGCCAGCAGCTTAGTTGGTTGGAGTAACACTGAAGCTTTCTTT.

V usage is TRBV7-8 and J usage is TRBJ2-4, with 7 bases lining up with TRBD1. CDR3 length: 15 residues. The germline V gene has CDR1 SGHVS and CDR2 FQNEAQ. V shed 2 bases and J 7 bases; nucleotides not matched to a gene: 8. The CDR3 spells CASSLYRQGQNIQYF. Written as DNA, the CDR3 is TGTGCCAGCAGCTTATACCGACAGGGACAGAACATTCAGTACTTC.

In its sample, this clone was seen once. The chain carries TRBV7-9 and TRBJ2-7; 10 bases map to TRBD1. In germline, CDR1 is SEHNR, CDR2 FQNEAQ (reference sequence). With 5 bases clipped from V and 5 bases from J, the junction kept 6 bases outside the gene matches. The CDR3 consists of 14 residues. The CDR3 protein is CASSLDRGSNEQYF. CDR3 nucleotide sequence: TGTGCCAGCAGCCTGGACAGGGGGAGTAACGAGCAGTACTTC. Complete variable domain (other parts from reference TRBV7-9 and TRBJ2-7): DTGVSQNPRHKITKRGQNVTFRCDPISEHNRLYWYRQTLGQGPEFLTYFQNEAQLEKSRLLSDRFSAERPKGSFSTLEIQRTEQGDSAMYLCASSLDRGSNEQYFGPGTRLTVT.

The gene calls are TRBV12-2 and TRBJ2-1; whether TRBD2, the table's D call, matches the DNA was not checked. TRBV12-2 is noted as a pseudogene. The CDR3 sequence is 18 residues long. CDR3 region: CASRYTGRGGNLYNEQFF. In DNA form, the CDR3 reads TGTGCAAGTCGCTATACAGGTAGGGGAGGGAACTTGTACAATGAGCAGTTCTTC.